This TCR beta chain was sequenced for a study of memory B cells and T cells in multiple sclerosis. Separate sequencing covered autoproliferating (CFSE-dim) and non-proliferating (CFSE-high) T cells from stimulus-free culture. Replicate wells were pooled after six to seven days of stimulus-free culture of more than 45 million CFSE-labeled PBMCs. PBMCs were labeled with roughly 0.49 uM CFSE and cultured without exogenous stimuli. Study outcomes and limitations: Normalization was needed because clone-set size differences affected shared clonotype counts.

Libraries were prepared by immunoSEQ multiplex PCR; TCRdb keeps only in-frame clonotypes and omits some of them. The sample lists approximately 12,000 clones; 84% were seen once. CDR1 MGHDK and CDR2 SYGVNS come from the germline V gene. The CDR3 sequence is 14 residues long. The V end was cut by 5 bases, the J end by 2 bases, with 13 bases between. Points on this clone: Antigen unknown.

The rearrangement links TRBV25-1 to TRBJ2-7, with a possible D match to TRBD2 (5 bases). The source of this sequence is a human donor with multiple sclerosis. The sample was PBMCs from blood kept in culture. The CDR3 nucleotides read TGTGCCAGCAGTAGCCGGGATTTCCCCTACGAGCAGTACTTC. It is translated as CASSSRDFPYEQYF.